This is a list of T cell receptor beta chains from one sample in a study of shared clonotypes between healthy human individuals. Produced via immunoSEQ multiplex PCR; TCRdb's table is partial and in-frame only. The sample includes around 100,000 clones, around 71% of them seen just once. The sample taken for sequencing was memory CD8+ T cells sorted from blood. These receptors were taken from a woman under 40 in good health. Both conserved end residues are part of each CDR3. D genes are given only for firm matches. A row's size may be missing; if present it is once, few, many or a size class.

j_call: TRBJ2-1; d_call: TRBD1; clone_size: few; v_call: TRBV16; cdr3_nt: TGTGCCAGCGGCCACAACTCCTACTCCGGGACAGGGGGAAATCCGTTCTTC; cdr3_aa: CASGHNSYSGTGGNPFF
j_call: TRBJ2-7; d_call: TRBD2; clone_size: .; v_call: TRBV10-1; cdr3_nt: TGCGCCAGCAGTAAACAACGACTAGCGGGAGTCCACGAGCAGTACTTC; cdr3_aa: CASSKQRLAGVHEQYF
j_call: TRBJ2-6; d_call: .; clone_size: .; v_call: TRBV30; cdr3_nt: TGTGCCTGGAGTGTACAGTTGGGCTCTGGGGCCAACGTCCTGACTTTC; cdr3_aa: CAWSVQLGSGANVLTF
j_call: TRBJ2-7; d_call: TRBD1; clone_size: few; v_call: TRBV15; cdr3_nt: TGTGCCACCAGCAGAGATCGGGTGGCAGGGGGTAACTACGAGCAGTACTTC; cdr3_aa: CATSRDRVAGGNYEQYF
j_call: TRBJ1-3; d_call: .; clone_size: .; v_call: TRBV1; cdr3_nt: TGCACCAGCAGCCAAGGACGAGATGGAAACACCATATATTTT; cdr3_aa: CTSSQGRDGNTIYF
j_call: TRBJ2-7; d_call: TRBD2; clone_size: .; v_call: TRBV29-1; cdr3_nt: TGCAGCGTTGAAGGAGGTCGACTAGCGGGAGTCTACGAGCAGTACTTC; cdr3_aa: CSVEGGRLAGVYEQYF
j_call: TRBJ1-2; d_call: .; clone_size: many; v_call: TRBV5-1; cdr3_nt: TGCGCCAGCAGCTTGGCCACAGGGAAGGGGTATGGCTACACCTTC; cdr3_aa: CASSLATGKGYGYTF
j_call: TRBJ2-7; d_call: .; clone_size: many; v_call: TRBV5-4; cdr3_nt: TGTGCCAGCAGCCTCGCGATTGCTTCAGTCTACGAGCAGTACTTC; cdr3_aa: CASSLAIASVYEQYF
j_call: TRBJ1-1; d_call: .; clone_size: once; v_call: TRBV13; cdr3_nt: TGTGCCAGCAGCTTATATCGCAGGGGAACTGAAGCTTTCTTT; cdr3_aa: CASSLYRRGTEAFF
j_call: TRBJ1-1; d_call: .; clone_size: .; v_call: TRBV11-2; cdr3_nt: TGTGCCAGCAGCTTAGTTGTGGGACAAGCTTTCTTT; cdr3_aa: CASSLVVGQAFF
j_call: TRBJ1-5; d_call: .; clone_size: .; v_call: TRBV4-1; cdr3_nt: TGCGCCAGCAGCCCCCACCCTAGCAATCAGCCCCAGCATTTT; cdr3_aa: CASSPHPSNQPQHF
j_call: TRBJ1-3; d_call: .; clone_size: .; v_call: TRBV15; cdr3_nt: TGTGCCACCAGCAGGGATCATTTCTCTGGAAACACCATATATTTT; cdr3_aa: CATSRDHFSGNTIYF
j_call: TRBJ2-7; d_call: TRBD1; clone_size: once; v_call: TRBV28; cdr3_nt: TGTGCCAGCAGCCCACGACAGGGGGCGCCCTACGAGCAGTACTTC; cdr3_aa: CASSPRQGAPYEQYF
j_call: TRBJ2-3; d_call: .; clone_size: .; v_call: TRBV9; cdr3_nt: TGTGCCAGCAGCGATAGGACGGACCTAGGGGGAGGATCCACAGATACGCAGTATTTT; cdr3_aa: CASSDRTDLGGGSTDTQYF
j_call: TRBJ2-7; d_call: TRBD1; clone_size: .; v_call: TRBV15; cdr3_nt: TGTGCCACCAGCAGACTACCCCCGTTGGGACAGACTACCTACGAGCAGTACTTC; cdr3_aa: CATSRLPPLGQTTYEQYF
j_call: TRBJ2-3; d_call: .; clone_size: .; v_call: TRBV19; cdr3_nt: TGTGCCAGTAGTATAAGTGGCGGGCAAGATACGCAGTATTTT; cdr3_aa: CASSISGGQDTQYF
j_call: TRBJ2-3; d_call: TRBD2; clone_size: .; v_call: TRBV11-2; cdr3_nt: TGTGCCAGCTACGGGGGGGGAGGTACGCAGTATTTT; cdr3_aa: CASYGGGGTQYF
j_call: TRBJ2-1; d_call: TRBD2; clone_size: .; v_call: TRBV7-6; cdr3_nt: TGTGCCAGCAGCACTGGGACTAGCGGGAGGGTATCCTACAATGAGCAGTTCTTC; cdr3_aa: CASSTGTSGRVSYNEQFF
j_call: TRBJ2-3; d_call: .; clone_size: .; v_call: TRBV21-1; cdr3_nt: TGTGCCAGCAGCCGTACAGGGGTTGTCACAGATACGCAGTATTTT; cdr3_aa: CASSRTGVVTDTQYF
j_call: TRBJ2-5; d_call: TRBD2; clone_size: .; v_call: TRBV9; cdr3_nt: TGTGCCAGCAGCGCGGGACTAGCGGGAGCTCCTCACCTCCAAAAGTACCAAGAGACCCAGTACTTC; cdr3_aa: CASSAGLAGAPHLQKYQETQYF
j_call: TRBJ2-3; d_call: TRBD2; clone_size: few; v_call: TRBV28; cdr3_nt: TGTGCCAGCAGTTTCGGACTAGAGGCAGATACGCAGTATTTT; cdr3_aa: CASSFGLEADTQYF
j_call: TRBJ1-5; d_call: .; clone_size: .; v_call: TRBV5-6; cdr3_nt: TGTGCCAGCAGCTTGGGAGGGGGCAATCAGCCCCAGCATTTT; cdr3_aa: CASSLGGGNQPQHF
j_call: TRBJ2-1; d_call: .; clone_size: .; v_call: TRBV28; cdr3_nt: TGTGCCAGCAGTCCAATGGGCTCGTTCTCCTACAATGAGCAGTTCTTC; cdr3_aa: CASSPMGSFSYNEQFF
j_call: TRBJ1-5; d_call: TRBD1; clone_size: .; v_call: TRBV7-2; cdr3_nt: TGTGCCAGCAGCTCACAACAGGGGAATAATCAGCCCCAGCATTTT; cdr3_aa: CASSSQQGNNQPQHF
j_call: TRBJ1-5; d_call: .; clone_size: .; v_call: TRBV7-2; cdr3_nt: TGTGCCAGCAGCTTAGGGGGGGATCCCCGCAATCAGCCCCAGCATTTT; cdr3_aa: CASSLGGDPRNQPQHF
j_call: TRBJ2-7; d_call: .; clone_size: many; v_call: TRBV4-2; cdr3_nt: TGTGCCAGCAGCCGTCGACTGAGTGCGGAGCAGTACTTC; cdr3_aa: CASSRRLSAEQYF
j_call: TRBJ1-3; d_call: .; clone_size: .; v_call: TRBV18; cdr3_nt: TGTGCCAGCTCACCACCTTCCACAGACCGAAACACCATATATTTT; cdr3_aa: CASSPPSTDRNTIYF
j_call: TRBJ2-1; d_call: TRBD1; clone_size: .; v_call: TRBV9; cdr3_nt: TGTGCCAGCAGCGTAGAGCCCGGGACAGGGCGCGATGAGCAGTTCTTC; cdr3_aa: CASSVEPGTGRDEQFF
j_call: TRBJ2-7; d_call: TRBD2; clone_size: .; v_call: TRBV9; cdr3_nt: TGTGCCAGCGGGGAGGGCATCGACGAGCAGTACTTC; cdr3_aa: CASGEGIDEQYF
j_call: TRBJ2-1; d_call: .; clone_size: .; v_call: TRBV7-6; cdr3_nt: TGTGCCAGCAGCCCGTTGGGGCGGGGCTCCTACAATGAGCAGTTCTTC; cdr3_aa: CASSPLGRGSYNEQFF
j_call: TRBJ2-7; d_call: TRBD2; clone_size: .; v_call: TRBV5-8; cdr3_nt: TGTGCCAGCAGCACCCGACTAGCGGGAGTCTACGAGCAGTACTTC; cdr3_aa: CASSTRLAGVYEQYF
j_call: TRBJ1-1; d_call: .; clone_size: .; v_call: TRBV29-1; cdr3_nt: TGCAGCGTTGTAATGGGCGGAAGGGCTGAAGCTTTCTTT; cdr3_aa: CSVVMGGRAEAFF
j_call: TRBJ1-2; d_call: .; clone_size: .; v_call: TRBV29-1; cdr3_nt: TGCAGCGTTGAGGGGCAGGGTGGTGGCTACACCTTC; cdr3_aa: CSVEGQGGGYTF
j_call: TRBJ2-7; d_call: .; clone_size: .; v_call: TRBV5-1; cdr3_nt: TGCGCCAGCAGCTTCTTATACGAGCAGTACTTC; cdr3_aa: CASSFLYEQYF
j_call: TRBJ1-1; d_call: .; clone_size: .; v_call: TRBV2; cdr3_nt: TGTGCCAGCAGTGAAGTGACTAGGGAAGGGACTGAAGCTTTCTTT; cdr3_aa: CASSEVTREGTEAFF
j_call: TRBJ2-1; d_call: .; clone_size: once; v_call: TRBV27; cdr3_nt: TGTGCCAGCAGTTTTCGGTTTGTGGATGAGCAGTTCTTC; cdr3_aa: CASSFRFVDEQFF
j_call: TRBJ2-7; d_call: .; clone_size: few; v_call: TRBV2; cdr3_nt: TGTGCCGCAGGGACATTTTCCTACGAGCAGTACTTC; cdr3_aa: CAAGTFSYEQYF
j_call: TRBJ2-3; d_call: .; clone_size: few; v_call: TRBV4-2; cdr3_nt: TGTGCCAGCAGCCAAGATTCGGGCGGAGGGTCGGATACGCAGTATTTT; cdr3_aa: CASSQDSGGGSDTQYF
j_call: TRBJ1-1; d_call: .; clone_size: .; v_call: TRBV5-8; cdr3_nt: TGTGCCAGCAGCCACCAGCAGGTCGGAAACACTGAAGCTTTCTTT; cdr3_aa: CASSHQQVGNTEAFF
j_call: TRBJ1-1; d_call: .; clone_size: few; v_call: TRBV20-1; cdr3_nt: TGCAGGGAAGGGGGTAACACTGAAGCTTTCTTT; cdr3_aa: CREGGNTEAFF
j_call: TRBJ2-7; d_call: .; clone_size: many; v_call: TRBV2; cdr3_nt: TGTGCCAGTGGAGTTACCCCAAGCGAGCAGTACTTC; cdr3_aa: CASGVTPSEQYF
j_call: TRBJ1-4; d_call: .; clone_size: .; v_call: TRBV15; cdr3_nt: TGTGCCACCAGCGGAAACAGGGAAAACGAAAAACTGTTTTTT; cdr3_aa: CATSGNRENEKLFF
j_call: TRBJ2-7; d_call: .; clone_size: .; v_call: TRBV5-6; cdr3_nt: TGTGCCAGCAGCCTCATCGGGGCTCCCTTGTCCTCAGAGCAGTACTTC; cdr3_aa: CASSLIGAPLSSEQYF
j_call: TRBJ2-1; d_call: TRBD2; clone_size: .; v_call: TRBV2; cdr3_nt: TGTGCCAGGAGTAACGGGACTAGCGGGACACCAAATGAGCAGTTCTTC; cdr3_aa: CARSNGTSGTPNEQFF
j_call: TRBJ2-1; d_call: .; clone_size: few; v_call: TRBV6-1; cdr3_nt: TGTGCCAGCAGTGACTATGCTGACAGCGCGCACAATGAGCAGTTCTTC; cdr3_aa: CASSDYADSAHNEQFF
j_call: TRBJ2-7; d_call: TRBD1; clone_size: .; v_call: TRBV28; cdr3_nt: TGTGCCAGCAGTTTACTTGGACAGGGGGGTCCCTACGAGCAGTACTTC; cdr3_aa: CASSLLGQGGPYEQYF
j_call: TRBJ2-7; d_call: .; clone_size: .; v_call: TRBV4-2; cdr3_nt: TGTGCCAGCAGCCAAGGGTGGGGGTCCGTCGCTCGCGAGCAGTACTTC; cdr3_aa: CASSQGWGSVAREQYF
j_call: TRBJ2-7; d_call: .; clone_size: once; v_call: TRBV27; cdr3_nt: TGTGCCAGCGCGCCTTTTACAGGGAGAAACGGCGAGCAGTACTTC; cdr3_aa: CASAPFTGRNGEQYF
j_call: TRBJ1-2; d_call: .; clone_size: once; v_call: TRBV7-9; cdr3_nt: TGTGCCAGCAGCTTGCGGGGATATGGCTACACCTTC; cdr3_aa: CASSLRGYGYTF
j_call: TRBJ2-7; d_call: .; clone_size: .; v_call: TRBV4-1; cdr3_nt: TGCGCCAGCAGCCAAGGGGACGGGCCCGCGATGGACGAGCAGTACTTC; cdr3_aa: CASSQGDGPAMDEQYF
j_call: TRBJ2-2; d_call: .; clone_size: .; v_call: TRBV7-9; cdr3_nt: TGTGCCAGCAGCCCCCCAGGAGGACTGCGCCCGATCGGGGAGCTGTTTTTT; cdr3_aa: CASSPPGGLRPIGELFF
j_call: TRBJ1-4; d_call: .; clone_size: few; v_call: TRBV29-1; cdr3_nt: TGCAGCGTTGTACCACTCGGGGGCGCGGGTTTTTTT; cdr3_aa: CSVVPLGGAGFF
j_call: TRBJ2-3; d_call: .; clone_size: .; v_call: TRBV5-1; cdr3_nt: TGCGCCAGCAGCAGGGACGGCCGGACCGGAGATACGCAGTATTTT; cdr3_aa: CASSRDGRTGDTQYF
j_call: TRBJ2-7; d_call: .; clone_size: .; v_call: TRBV25-1; cdr3_nt: TGTGCCACCCAGGACTATTCCTACGAGCAGTACTTC; cdr3_aa: CATQDYSYEQYF
j_call: TRBJ2-7; d_call: TRBD1; clone_size: few; v_call: TRBV4-1; cdr3_nt: TGCGCCAGCAGCCTATTTGGACAGGGTTCTTACGAGCAGTACTTC; cdr3_aa: CASSLFGQGSYEQYF